The 24 T cell receptor beta chains listed next were all sequenced from one sample in a study of OX40 agonist ivuxolimab in advanced cancers. Here immunoSEQ multiplex PCR was the method, and the copy in TCRdb shows in-frame clones only, minus some. The table records roughly 40,000 clones, roughly nine tenths of them present only once. The sequencing here drew on CD4+ or CD8+ T cells sorted from blood, taken in a trial of the OX40 agonist ivuxolimab. All receptors come from an adult with an advanced solid tumor such as melanoma, head and neck, liver or kidney cancer.

V gene TRBV2 combines with J gene TRBJ1-2; D is possibly TRBD1 (6 bases). CDR3 length: 13 residues. The V end lost 5 bases, the J end lost 8 bases, and 15 bases lay between the germline ends. Germline values: CDR1 SNHLY, CDR2 FYNNEI. CDR3 nucleotides: TGTGCCAGCAGTACCGACAGGTATCTGGGCTACACCTTC. This translates into CASSTDRYLGYTF.

V usage is TRBV6-1 and J usage is TRBJ1-2; 7 bases map to TRBD1. V lost 6 bases, J lost 0 bases, and 7 bases stayed unmatched. Per germline, CDR1 MNHNS and CDR2 SASEGT. This CDR3 has 15 residues. The DNA of the CDR3 is TGTGCCAGCAGGCCGTCCGGGACAGCTAACTATGGCTACACCTTC. The encoded protein is CASRPSGTANYGYTF.

In DNA form, the CDR3 reads TGTGCCAGCAGTCAAGGGGACAGTCCAGACTACGAGCAGTACTTC. Its translation is CASSQGDSPDYEQYF. This chain links TRBV6-6 with TRBJ2-7; TRBD1 matches at 7 bases. The ends lost 5 bases at V and 3 bases at J; junction bases unmatched: 10. Germline V gene sequence: CDR1 MNHNY, CDR2 SVGAGI (reference sequence). There are 15 residues in the CDR3.

V is TRBV21-1 and J is TRBJ2-7; the table's D call of TRBD1 was not tested on the DNA. TRBV21-1 is a known pseudogene. This CDR3 contains 10 residues. The CDR3 nucleotides are TGTGCCAGCAGGTCATACGAGCAGTACTTC. Amino acids: CASRSYEQYF.

The rearrangement uses TRBV2 and TRBJ2-1, with 10 positions matching TRBD2. Trimming at V came to 3 bases and at J to 5 bases, leaving 4 bases not matched to a gene. The V gene's germline CDR1 is SNHLY and CDR2 FYNNEI. The CDR3 extends over 15 amino acids. The CDR3, as DNA: TGTGCCAGCAGTGAGGGGCTAGCGGGAGACAATGAGCAGTTCTTC. Amino acids: CASSEGLAGDNEQFF.

The genes are TRBV29-1 and TRBJ2-2; D not resolved. Per the germline V gene, CDR1 is SQVTM and CDR2 is ANQGSEA. The CDR3 covers 11 residues. V lost 4 bases and J 5 bases, leaving 5 bases between the germline ends. CDR3 sequence reads: CSVVVTGELFF. The CDR3 nucleotides are TGCAGCGTTGTCGTTACCGGGGAGCTGTTTTTT.

This chain joins TRBV2 and TRBJ1-1; 9 nucleotides match TRBD1. This CDR3 region has 13 residues. Germline V gene data show CDR1 as SNHLY and CDR2 as FYNNEI. Trimming took 8 bases from V and 3 from J; bases not matched to a gene: 4. This CDR3 reads CASSWTGDTEAFF. In DNA form, the CDR3 reads TGTGCCAGCTCCTGGACAGGGGACACTGAAGCTTTCTTT.

The CDR3 region has the DNA TGTGCCAGCAGCGCAGCTAGCGGGGGTTACAATGAGCAGTTCTTC. This gives the protein CASSAASGGYNEQFF. This sequence joins TRBV11-2 and TRBJ2-1, with 10 bases identical to TRBD2. V shed 5 bases, J shed 4 bases, and the junction held 5 bases outside the gene matches. CDR1 is SGHAT, CDR2 FQNNGV, per germline. This CDR3 comprises 15 residues. Full variable domain (rest looked up from reference TRBV11-2 and TRBJ2-1): EAGVAQSPRYKIIEKRQSVAFWCNPISGHATLYWYQQILGQGPKLLIQFQNNGVVDDSQLPKDRFSAERLKGVDSTLKIQPAKLEDSAVYLCASSAASGGYNEQFFGPGTRLTVL.

J is TRBJ2-7 and V is TRBV9; 12 nucleotides match TRBD1. CDR1 SGDLS and CDR2 YYNGEE come from the germline V gene. The CDR3 sequence is 15 residues long. V shed 3 bases, J shed 3 bases, and the junction held 4 bases outside the gene matches. The CDR3 protein is CASSAGTGGVYEQYF. CDR3 nucleotide sequence: TGTGCCAGCAGCGCCGGGACAGGGGGCGTCTACGAGCAGTACTTC. The complete variable domain, with remaining parts taken from reference TRBV9 and TRBJ2-7, reads DSGVTQTPKHLITATGQRVTLRCSPRSGDLSVYWYQQSLDQGLQFLIQYYNGEERAKGNILERFSAQQFPDLHSELNLSSLELGDSALYFCASSAGTGGVYEQYFGPGTRLTVT.

The chain combines TRBV12-5 with TRBJ2-1, with 15 bases matching TRBD2. Germline values: CDR1 LGHNT, CDR2 FRNRAP. The CDR3 extends over 17 amino acids. V lost 7 bases, J lost 6 bases, and 10 bases stayed unmatched. In nucleotides, the CDR3 is TGTGCTAGTGCCCCGGGACTAGCGGGAGGTCGATTCAATGAGCAGTTCTTC. Translating it yields CASAPGLAGGRFNEQFF. Drawing the rest from reference TRBV12-5 and TRBJ2-1, the complete variable domain is DARVTQTPRHKVTEMGQEVTMRCQPILGHNTVFWYRQTMMQGLELLAYFRNRAPLDDSGMPKDRFSAEMPDATLATLKIQPSEPRDSAVYFCASAPGLAGGRFNEQFFGPGTRLTVL.

CDR3: CASSRIRQVGYGYTF. The CDR3 DNA is TGTGCCAGCAGCCGTATCCGTCAGGTTGGCTATGGCTACACCTTC. This chain links TRBV5-6 with TRBJ1-2; D is unresolved. Per germline, CDR1 SGHDT and CDR2 YYEEEE. The CDR3 sequence is 15 residues long. V lost 4 bases and J 4 bases, leaving 17 bases between the germline ends.

V gene TRBV28 combines with J gene TRBJ1-4, with 7 bases matching TRBD1. This CDR3 is 15 amino acids long. Unmatched junction bases numbered 5, after V lost 2 bases and J lost 5 bases. Per the germline V gene, CDR1 is MDHEN and CDR2 is SYDVKM. CDR3 DNA sequence: TGTGCCAGCAGTTTACTTGGCAGGGGGAATGAAAAACTGTTTTTT. Amino acid sequence: CASSLLGRGNEKLFF.

This clone was recorded only once. This chain uses TRBV7-2 with TRBJ2-3; D is perhaps TRBD2 (6 bases). Between the trimmed V and J ends, which lost 2 bases and 2 bases, there was a span of 11 bases. The CDR3 sequence is 15 residues long. Germline V gene sequence: CDR1 SGHTA, CDR2 FQGNSA. The CDR3 nucleotides read TGTGCCAGCAGCTTATCGCGGGGAGCCACAGATACGCAGTATTTT. It yields the protein CASSLSRGATDTQYF.

V gene TRBV6-5 combines with J gene TRBJ2-1; the match to TRBD2 covers 7 bases. The CDR3 totals 15 residues. J was trimmed by 6 bases and V by 0 bases; bases with no gene match: 5. Germline V gene lookup returns CDR1 MNHEY and CDR2 SVGAGI. CDR3 protein: CASSYSWRETNEQFF. In nucleotides, the CDR3 is TGTGCCAGCAGTTACTCGTGGCGGGAGACCAATGAGCAGTTCTTC.

The chain joins TRBV19 to TRBJ2-2; either TRBD1 or TRBD2 may supply D (6 bases each). This CDR3 has 14 amino acids. V lost 7 bases and J lost 1, with 10 bases in between. CDR1 LNHDA and CDR2 SQIVND come from the germline V gene (reference sequence). The CDR3 DNA reads as TGTGCCAGTAATGGGGGGCTGAACACCGGGGAGCTGTTTTTT. It codes for CASNGGLNTGELFF. The variable domain in full, with the rest retrieved from reference TRBV19 and TRBJ2-2, is DGGITQSPKYLFRKEGQNVTLSCEQNLNHDAMYWYRQDPGQGLRLIYYSQIVNDFQKGDIAEGYSVSREKKESFPLTVTSAQKNPTAFYLCASNGGLNTGELFFGEGSRLTVL.

The J gene is TRBJ2-6, the V gene TRBV30; D call uncertain. The germline gives CDR1 GTSNPN, CDR2 SVGIG (reference sequence). Trimming removed 3 bases at V and 4 bases at J, with 13 bases between. The CDR3 sequence is 15 residues long. CDR3 loop: CAWSPRRSGANVLTF. DNA of the CDR3: TGTGCCTGGAGCCCACGGCGTTCGGGGGCCAACGTCCTGACTTTC. Based on the CDR3 plus reference TRBV30 and TRBJ2-6, the full variable domain is SQTIHQWPATLVQPVGSPLSLECTVEGTSNPNLYWYRQAAGRGLQLLFYSVGIGQISSEVPQNLSASRPQDRQFILSSKKLLLSDSGFYLCAWSPRRSGANVLTFGAGSRLTVL.

This clone occurred once. The CDR3 loop is CASSLRVAADTQYF. The CDR3 coding sequence is TGTGCCAGCAGCTTGAGGGTCGCGGCAGATACGCAGTATTTT. This rearrangement joins TRBV28 to TRBJ2-3; weak D call: TRBD2 (5 bases). This CDR3 is built from 14 residues. Germline V lookup: CDR1 MDHEN, CDR2 SYDVKM. V was pared by 6 bases and J by 4 bases, with 14 bases between.

V is TRBV5-1 and J is TRBJ2-2; 8 bases line up with TRBD2. After removal of 4 bases from V and 5 bases from J, the junction contained 7 bases not matched to a gene. This CDR3 has 15 amino acids. Per germline, CDR1 SGHRS and CDR2 YFSETQ. The CDR3, as DNA: TGCGCCAGCAGCGTACTAGCGGAGGGAACCGGGGAGCTGTTTTTT. The encoded protein is CASSVLAEGTGELFF.

The chain combines TRBV7-5 with TRBJ1-4; the table's D call TRBD1 went unverified against the DNA. TRBV7-5 is recorded as a pseudogene. The CDR3 runs to 15 residues. The CDR3 nucleotides read TGTGCCAGAAGCGGACGGGCAGGGGTTAATGAAAAACTGTTTTTT. Amino acids: CARSGRAGVNEKLFF.

The V and J genes are TRBV30 and TRBJ2-7; no clear D gene. Trimming took off 4 bases at V and 2 bases at J, with 6 bases between the two ends. The germline gives CDR1 GTSNPN, CDR2 SVGIG (reference sequence). The CDR3 extends over 11 amino acids. This CDR3 is CAWKVTYEQYF. CDR3 DNA: TGTGCCTGGAAGGTTACCTACGAGCAGTACTTC.

The rearrangement joins TRBV19 to TRBJ1-5; D might be TRBD1 (5 bases). This CDR3 is 17 amino acids long. V was shortened by 4 bases and J by 0 bases, with 16 bases between the two germline ends. CDR1 and CDR2 from the germline V gene are LNHDA and SQIVND (reference sequence). The CDR3, as DNA: TGTGCCAGTAGTACCACGGGGGGTACTCATAGCAATCAGCCCCAGCATTTT. The encoded protein is CASSTTGGTHSNQPQHF.

V and J are TRBV5-6 and TRBJ1-1; D is undetermined. Germline CDR1 is SGHDT and CDR2 is YYEEEE. The CDR3 is made up of 13 amino acids. V was shortened by 4 bases and J by 1 base, with 8 bases between the two germline ends. CDR3 coding DNA: TGTGCCAGCAGCCTACGCCCGAACACTGAAGCTTTCTTT. As protein: CASSLRPNTEAFF. Based on the CDR3 plus reference TRBV5-6 and TRBJ1-1, the full variable domain is DAGVTQSPTHLIKTRGQQVTLRCSPKSGHDTVSWYQQALGQGPQFIFQYYEEEERQRGNFPDRFSGHQFPNYSSELNVNALLLGDSALYLCASSLRPNTEAFFGQGTRLTVV.

The gene calls are TRBV28 and TRBJ2-3; 12 bases line up with TRBD1. CDR1 and CDR2 (germline): MDHEN, SYDVKM. The CDR3 runs 15 residues. J lost 6 bases, V lost 5 bases, and 6 bases had no gene match. The CDR3, as DNA: TGTGCCAGCAGTCGGGACAGGGGGCGCATCGATACGCAGTATTTT. It codes for CASSRDRGRIDTQYF.

The J gene is TRBJ2-7, the V gene TRBV5-1, with TRBD2 matching 13 bases. This CDR3 comprises 14 residues. The V gene end was trimmed by 7 bases and the J gene end by 5 bases; junction bases not matched to a gene: 6. Germline CDR1 and CDR2: SGHRS and YFSETQ. This chain's CDR3 is CASARTSGSNEQYF. The CDR3 DNA is TGCGCCAGCGCTAGGACTAGCGGGAGTAACGAGCAGTACTTC. The variable domain in full, with the rest retrieved from reference TRBV5-1 and TRBJ2-7, is KAGVTQTPRYLIKTRGQQVTLSCSPISGHRSVSWYQQTPGQGLQFLFEYFSETQRNKGNFPGRFSGRQFSNSRSEMNVSTLELGDSALYLCASARTSGSNEQYFGPGTRLTVT.